This record concerns one T cell receptor (beta chain) sequence. The sample comes from a study of blood T cell repertoires in COVID-19. About the study: Recovery meant two consecutive negative NP/OP PCR tests, professional clearance, or resolved symptoms. Sample material is recorded as cDNA or gDNA derived from T cells, B-cell-depleted T cells, or PBMCs.

Participant age was 18 to 89 years, and participants resided in fewer than 25 US areas. Germline V CDR1 and CDR2: SGHVS, FQNEAQ. V lost 1 base, J lost 1 base, and 10 bases lay in between. The CDR3 loop spans 16 amino acids. Authors' methods: By means of reference gene primer amplification, nucleated cell counts were estimated. Using immunoSEQ multiplex PCR, the repertoire was profiled, and TCRdb retains in-frame clones only, with some absent. D and trimming were read from the DNA, whereas the V and J calls and clone size are those reported in that table. The sample has roughly 190,000 clones, around 86% seen once; the top ten hold roughly 24%.

The origin of this receptor is a middle-aged woman in a cohort exposed to, infected with or recovered from COVID-19 (not recorded which). Source material: PBMCs or T cells enriched from blood (not recorded which). The V gene is TRBV7-8, the J gene TRBJ2-2, with a weak D call TRBD2 (6 bases). For the CDR3, the DNA is TGTGCCAGCAGCTTAGTGTGGCGGGGGAACACCGGGGAGCTGTTTTTT. Amino acid sequence: CASSLVWRGNTGELFF.